The source of this TCR beta chain is a study of blood T cell repertoires in COVID-19. Background on the study: Sample material is recorded as cDNA or gDNA derived from T cells, B-cell-depleted T cells, or PBMCs.

In the authors' methods: Nucleated cell number was recorded as an estimate derived from reference gene primer amplification. Generated by immunoSEQ multiplex PCR, the TCRdb table keeps only in-frame clones and is missing some. That table gives V, J and clone size, and the DNA gave D and trimming. The sample holds around 220,000 clones, 82% seen once. CDR1 KGHDR and CDR2 SFDVKD come from the germline V gene. The CDR3 runs to 16 residues. J gave up 4 bases and V 2 bases, and 4 bases lay outside the gene matches. This TCR derives from an elderly woman with active or convalescent COVID-19. The chain carries TRBV24-1 and TRBJ2-5; the match to TRBD1 covers 12 bases. Material for sequencing was peripheral blood. The CDR3: CATSDSGQGARETQYF. The CDR3 nucleotides are TGTGCCACCAGTGATTCGGGACAGGGGGCCCGAGAGACCCAGTACTTC.